The rows below give T cell receptor beta chains drawn from one sample of a study of blood T cell repertoires in COVID-19. The table came from immunoSEQ multiplex PCR; TCRdb's copy has only in-frame clones and leaves some out. The table shows fewer than 300,000 clones, with less than 85% occurring only once. The sample comprised peripheral blood. These receptors all stem from a human donor with COVID-19, enrolled during active disease. The donor label of this sample is uncertain. The CDR3 runs from the conserved cysteine through the conserved F or W. A D gene is named only where the DNA matches it firmly. For some rows the clone size is stated as once, few or many, or as a class when expanded; others skip it.

d_call,clone_size,j_call,v_call,cdr3_aa,cdr3_nt
-,-,TRBJ2-1,TRBV10-2,CASSELAASNEQFF,TGCGCCAGCAGTGAGTTGGCGGCTAGCAATGAGCAGTTCTTC
TRBD1,-,TRBJ2-7,TRBV19,CASSVRDRPYEQYF,TGTGCCAGTAGTGTCCGGGACAGGCCCTACGAGCAGTACTTC
-,-,TRBJ2-7,TRBV7-2,CASSVTSSGTLYEQYF,TGTGCCAGCAGCGTCACTAGTTCGGGCACCCTGTACGAGCAGTACTTC
-,-,TRBJ2-4,TRBV11-3,CASSRGTKNIQYF,TGTGCCAGCAGCCGAGGGACTAAAAACATTCAGTACTTC
TRBD1,few,TRBJ1-1,TRBV6-6,CASSDRGRDTEAFF,TGTGCCAGCAGCGACAGGGGGAGGGACACTGAAGCTTTCTTT
TRBD1,-,TRBJ2-7,TRBV3-1/TRBV3-2,CASSHGNRGHRDEQYF,TGTGCCAGCAGCCATGGTAACAGGGGGCATCGGGACGAGCAGTACTTC
-,-,TRBJ2-7,TRBV4-3,CASSQGTPLSYEQYF,TGCGCCAGCAGCCAAGGGACTCCCCTCTCCTACGAGCAGTACTTC
-,-,TRBJ1-6,TRBV4-3,CASSQDPRVSPLHF,TGCGCCAGCAGCCAAGATCCCCGGGTTTCACCCCTCCACTTT
TRBD1,once,TRBJ1-1,TRBV19,CASSTQGADRGTEAFF,TGTGCCAGTAGTACCCAGGGCGCAGACAGGGGGACTGAAGCTTTCTTT
-,many,TRBJ2-1,TRBV9,CASSLGGAREVSNEQFF,TGTGCCAGCAGTCTAGGGGGGGCTCGGGAGGTGTCCAATGAGCAGTTCTTC
TRBD2,-,TRBJ2-5,TRBV28,CASAPLAGGMQTQYF,TGTGCCAGCGCACCCCTAGCGGGAGGTATGCAGACCCAGTACTTC
-,-,TRBJ1-2,TRBV10-3,CAITWERQEYGYTF,TGTGCCATCACATGGGAGAGACAAGAATATGGCTACACCTTC
-,-,TRBJ1-5,TRBV3-1/TRBV3-2,CASSQQGSNQPQHF,TGTGCCAGCAGCCAACAGGGAAGCAATCAGCCCCAGCATTTT
TRBD2,-,TRBJ2-1,TRBV30,CAWSKLAGDGNEQFF,TGTGCCTGGAGCAAACTAGCGGGAGATGGCAATGAGCAGTTCTTC
TRBD1,-,TRBJ2-2,TRBV7-2,CASSSDRAKTGELFF,TGTGCCAGCAGCTCAGACAGGGCAAAAACCGGGGAGCTGTTTTTT
TRBD1,many,TRBJ2-2,TRBV4-1,CASSQLTGATGELFF,TGCGCCAGCAGCCAATTGACAGGGGCGACCGGGGAGCTGTTTTTT
TRBD1,-,TRBJ2-1,TRBV27,CASSFPGGEQFF,TGTGCCAGCAGTTTCCCAGGGGGTGAGCAGTTCTTC
TRBD2,-,TRBJ2-2,TRBV5-1,CASAFRGRTDTGELFF,TGCGCCAGCGCTTTTCGCGGGAGAACGGACACCGGGGAGCTGTTTTTT
-,-,TRBJ1-1,TRBV28,CASSLLVWANTEAFF,TGTGCCAGCAGTTTATTGGTTTGGGCGAACACTGAAGCTTTCTTT
TRBD2,-,TRBJ2-2,TRBV11-3,CASSTRLAGDTGELFF,TGTGCCAGCAGCACCCGACTAGCGGGAGACACCGGGGAGCTGTTTTTT
TRBD2,-,TRBJ2-1,TRBV28,CASSSTLAGGRNNEQFF,TGTGCCAGCAGTTCCACCCTAGCGGGGGGGAGGAACAATGAGCAGTTCTTC
TRBD1,-,TRBJ1-6,TRBV5-1,CASSLDRDNSPLHF,TGCGCCAGCAGCTTAGACAGGGATAATTCACCCCTCCACTTT
TRBD1,-,TRBJ1-5,TRBV28,CASSSPDRGNQPQHF,TGTGCCAGCAGTTCCCCGGACAGGGGGAATCAGCCCCAGCATTTT
-,-,TRBJ2-5,TRBV30,CAWSQDSEETQYF,TGTGCCTGGAGTCAGGATAGCGAAGAGACCCAGTACTTC
-,-,TRBJ1-3,TRBV30,CAWSVMGGNTIYF,TGTGCCTGGAGTGTAATGGGCGGAAACACCATATATTTT
-,-,TRBJ2-3,TRBV19,CASSPSGLRTDTQYF,TGTGCCAGTAGCCCTTCGGGATTGCGCACAGATACGCAGTATTTT
-,once,TRBJ1-1,TRBV5-1,CASSFGWGENTEAFF,TGCGCCAGCAGCTTCGGCTGGGGGGAGAACACTGAAGCTTTCTTT
-,-,TRBJ1-4,TRBV28,CASSFLTGGVDEKLFF,TGTGCCAGCAGTTTTTTAACGGGAGGGGTGGATGAAAAACTGTTTTTT
TRBD2,once,TRBJ2-3,TRBV5-4,CASSTGLAGLKADTQYF,TGTGCCAGCAGCACGGGACTAGCAGGCCTTAAGGCAGATACGCAGTATTTT
-,-,TRBJ1-1,TRBV5-1,CASSSAYFGTYTEAFF,TGCGCCAGCAGTTCGGCCTATTTCGGGACTTACACTGAAGCTTTCTTT
-,-,TRBJ2-7,TRBV21-1,CASSKVIRRLAGEDEQYF,TGTGCCAGCAGCAAAGTGATCAGGAGACTAGCGGGAGAGGACGAGCAGTACTTC
-,once,TRBJ2-2,TRBV29-1,CSSLRSSGELFF,TGCAGCTCCCTGAGGAGCTCCGGGGAGCTGTTTTTT
TRBD1,-,TRBJ1-1,TRBV6-1,CASSEQGQLMNTEAFF,TGTGCCAGCAGTGAACAGGGACAGCTGATGAACACTGAAGCTTTCTTT
TRBD2,-,TRBJ2-1,TRBV6-2/TRBV6-3,CASSYSRLAGGGEQFF,TGTGCCAGCAGTTACTCCCGGCTAGCGGGAGGAGGTGAGCAGTTCTTC
-,few,TRBJ1-1,TRBV5-1,CASSLQGTLNTEAFF,TGCGCCAGCAGCTTGCAGGGGACCTTGAACACTGAAGCTTTCTTT
-,once,TRBJ1-6,TRBV11-2,CASSSRASSYNSPLHF,TGTGCCAGCAGCTCCAGGGCGAGCTCCTATAATTCACCCCTCCACTTT
-,-,TRBJ2-7,TRBV18,CASSPGQPYEQYF,TGTGCCAGCTCACCAGGACAGCCCTACGAGCAGTACTTC
-,-,TRBJ1-5,TRBV27,CASSFLNQPQHF,TGTGCCAGCAGTTTTCTGAATCAGCCCCAGCATTTT
TRBD2,-,TRBJ2-1,TRBV7-2,CASSLAQSGRGNNEQFF,TGTGCCAGCAGCTTAGCGCAGAGCGGGAGGGGTAACAATGAGCAGTTCTTC
-,-,TRBJ1-4,TRBV28,CASSPHQQGRAPGLFF,TGTGCCAGCAGCCCCCACCAACAGGGACGGGCCCCAGGACTGTTTTTT
-,-,TRBJ1-4,TRBV7-8,CASRPGGTVEKLFF,TGTGCCAGCAGACCCGGAGGGACGGTTGAAAAACTGTTTTTT
-,-,TRBJ2-7,TRBV11-2,CASSQTGYEQYF,TGTGCCAGCAGCCAGACTGGCTACGAGCAGTACTTC
-,-,TRBJ2-7,TRBV7-8,CASSLAGWGASSYEQYF,TGTGCCAGCAGCTTAGCCGGGTGGGGCGCTAGCTCCTACGAGCAGTACTTC
TRBD1,-,TRBJ2-5,TRBV29-1,CSCTGAQETQYF,TGCAGCTGCACAGGGGCGCAAGAGACCCAGTACTTC
TRBD1,once,TRBJ2-7,TRBV6-5,CASLVRGTGTYEQYF,TGTGCCAGCCTCGTGAGGGGGACAGGGACCTACGAGCAGTACTTC
-,-,TRBJ1-5,TRBV7-2,CASSLALNQPQHF,TGTGCCAGCAGCTTAGCCTTGAATCAGCCCCAGCATTTT
TRBD1,-,TRBJ2-5,TRBV7-9,CASIIGDRVLGAQETQYF,TGTGCCAGCATCATAGGGGACAGGGTTTTAGGAGCACAAGAGACCCAGTACTTC
TRBD1,-,TRBJ1-2,TRBV4-1,CASSQDLTGPNYGYTF,TGCGCCAGCAGCCAAGATCTGACAGGGCCTAACTATGGCTACACCTTC
TRBD2,few,TRBJ2-5,TRBV3-1/TRBV3-2,CASSQDRPSGQETQYF,TGTGCCAGCAGCCAAGATAGGCCTAGCGGGCAAGAGACCCAGTACTTC
TRBD1,-,TRBJ1-4,TRBV28,CASSPQGTNEKLFF,TGTGCCAGCAGTCCACAGGGGACTAATGAAAAACTGTTTTTT
TRBD2,once,TRBJ2-7,TRBV6-5,CASSYAGQRGLYEQYF,TGTGCCAGCAGTTACGCCGGCCAGCGGGGACTCTACGAGCAGTACTTC
TRBD1,once,TRBJ2-3,TRBV29-1,CSVEQGPDTQYF,TGCAGCGTGGAACAGGGGCCAGATACGCAGTATTTT
TRBD2,-,TRBJ2-1,TRBV27,CATGRGLATSYNEQFF,TGTGCCACCGGCAGGGGACTAGCGACCTCCTACAATGAGCAGTTCTTC
-,-,TRBJ1-2,TRBV28,CAILPGRGGYTF,TGTGCCATCCTCCCGGGAAGGGGGGGCTACACCTTC
-,-,TRBJ1-2,TRBV2,CASSPVPNYGYTF,TGTGCCAGCAGCCCGGTTCCTAACTATGGCTACACCTTC
-,few,TRBJ1-1,TRBV9,CASTWSTDMNTEAFF,TGTGCCAGCACGTGGTCAACGGACATGAACACTGAAGCTTTCTTT
-,once,TRBJ1-1,TRBV7-9,CKPGAEAFF,TGTAAGCCAGGGGCTGAAGCTTTCTTT